The next 3 T cell receptor beta chains were all read from a single sample in a study of T cells in Graves' hyperthyroidism and ophthalmopathy. Template material for amplifying TCR beta CDR3 regions consisted of RNA transcripts. TCR CDR3 regions were first amplified by RT-PCR with HTBI primers. One entry per CDR3 protein results from TCRdb running MiXCR on the multiplex PCR reads. Of roughly 570,000 distinct CDR3 sequences listed, around 16% are singletons. Sequencing was done on a sample of blood. Receptor source: a woman aged 25 to 39 with Graves' hyperthyroidism.

The genes are TRBV20-1 and TRBJ2-7; weak D call: TRBD2 (6 bases). The V and J ends lost 5 bases and 6 bases respectively, with 26 bases between them. CDR1 and CDR2 (germline): DFQATT, SNEGSKA (reference sequence). CDR3 length equals 16 residues. CDR3 loop: CSAPELAGTGPREQYF. CDR3 DNA: TGCAGTGCTCCCGAACTGGCGGGGACGGGACCTCGCGAGCAGTACTTC.

Regarding this clonotype: Being one base from a much bigger clone, this may be a read error. The chain carries TRBV3-1 and TRBJ1-4; D is undetermined. This CDR3 is built from 15 residues. Germline assignment: CDR1 LGHDT and CDR2 YNNKEL (reference sequence). The V end lost 0 bases, the J end lost 5 bases, and 10 bases lay between the germline ends. CDR3 region: CASSQEGRGNEKLFF. The CDR3, as DNA: TGTGCCAGCAGCCAAGAGGGTCGAGGGAATGAAAAACTGTTTTTT.

This clonotype appeared a few times. The chain has TRBV6-2 or TRBV6-3 and TRBJ2-1; D unclear. The V end was cut by 4 bases, the J end by 9 bases, with 13 bases between. In germline, CDR1 is MNHEY, CDR2 SVGEGT. The CDR3 loop spans 13 amino acids. CDR3 in amino acids: CASSSSRRGEQFF. The CDR3 coding sequence is TGTGCCAGCAGTTCCTCACGACGAGGTGAGCAGTTCTTC.